At least ten counts were recorded for the clone carrying this TCR beta chain. With a constant-region primer and a V-primer adapter, TCRs were subjected to around 20 PCR cycles of amplification. The isolated mRNA underwent amplification through in vitro transcription. TCRdb re-called the reads through MiXCR, storing one row per CDR3 protein. The table records approximately 47,000 distinct CDR3 sequences, 12% of them present only once. This entry belongs to a study of low-dose radiotherapy and immunotherapy resistance in tumors. As to time point: before trial treatment. Treatment of the donors consisted of nivolumab and ipilimumab (plus aspirin, low-dose cyclophosphamide and low-dose radiotherapy). The germline V and J ends were trimmed by 5 bases and 0 bases, with 1 base remaining between them. The CDR3 runs 12 residues. The germline V gene has CDR1 SGHTA and CDR2 FQGNSA.

This TCR was recovered from a female donor with ovarian cancer. The input for sequencing was PBMCs, taken before treatment. The chain has TRBV7-2 and TRBJ2-2; no reliable D call. The CDR3 coding sequence is TGTGCCAGCAGCACGAACACCGGGGAGCTGTTTTTT. Translation: CASSTNTGELFF.